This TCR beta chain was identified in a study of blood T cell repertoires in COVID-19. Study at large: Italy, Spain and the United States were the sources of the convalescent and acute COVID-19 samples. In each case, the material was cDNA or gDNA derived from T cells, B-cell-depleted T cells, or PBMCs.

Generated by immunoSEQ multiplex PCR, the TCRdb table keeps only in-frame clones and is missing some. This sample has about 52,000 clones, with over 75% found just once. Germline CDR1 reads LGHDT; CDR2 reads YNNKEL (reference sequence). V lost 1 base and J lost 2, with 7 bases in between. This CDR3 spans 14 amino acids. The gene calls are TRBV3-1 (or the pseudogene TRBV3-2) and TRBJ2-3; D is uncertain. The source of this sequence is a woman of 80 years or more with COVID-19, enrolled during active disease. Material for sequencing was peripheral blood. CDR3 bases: TGTGCCAGCAGCCAAGGGCCCACCACAGATACGCAGTATTTT. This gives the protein CASSQGPTTDTQYF.